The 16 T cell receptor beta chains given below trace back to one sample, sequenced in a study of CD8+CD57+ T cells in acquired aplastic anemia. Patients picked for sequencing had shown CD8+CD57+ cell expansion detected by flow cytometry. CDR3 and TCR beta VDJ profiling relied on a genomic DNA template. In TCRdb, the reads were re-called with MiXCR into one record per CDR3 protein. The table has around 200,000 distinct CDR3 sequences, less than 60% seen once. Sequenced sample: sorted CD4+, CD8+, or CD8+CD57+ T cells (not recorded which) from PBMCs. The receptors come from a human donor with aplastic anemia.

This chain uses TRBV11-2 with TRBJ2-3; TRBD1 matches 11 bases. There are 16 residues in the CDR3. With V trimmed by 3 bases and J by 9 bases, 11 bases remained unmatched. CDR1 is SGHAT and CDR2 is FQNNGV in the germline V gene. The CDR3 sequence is CASSLVVDRGPGTQYF. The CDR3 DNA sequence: TGTGCCAGCAGCTTGGTAGTGGACAGGGGGCCAGGGACGCAGTATTTT.

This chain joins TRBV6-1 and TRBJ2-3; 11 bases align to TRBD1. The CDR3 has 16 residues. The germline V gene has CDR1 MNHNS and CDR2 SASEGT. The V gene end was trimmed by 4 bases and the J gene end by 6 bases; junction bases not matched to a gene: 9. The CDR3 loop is CASSGGGQGASDTQYF. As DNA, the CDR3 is TGTGCCAGCAGTGGGGGAGGACAGGGGGCTTCTGATACGCAGTATTTT.

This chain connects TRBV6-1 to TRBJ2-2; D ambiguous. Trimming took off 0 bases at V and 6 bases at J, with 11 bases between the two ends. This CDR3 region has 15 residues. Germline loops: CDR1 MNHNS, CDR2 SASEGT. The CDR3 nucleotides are TGTGCCAGCAGTGAAGCGGTTTCAATCCCCGGGGAGCTGTTTTTT. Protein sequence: CASSEAVSIPGELFF.

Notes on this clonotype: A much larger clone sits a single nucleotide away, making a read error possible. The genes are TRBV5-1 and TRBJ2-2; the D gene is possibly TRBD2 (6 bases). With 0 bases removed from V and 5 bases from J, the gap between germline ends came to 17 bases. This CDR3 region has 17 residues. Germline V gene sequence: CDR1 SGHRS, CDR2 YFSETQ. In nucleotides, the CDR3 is TGCGCCAGCAGCTTGGAATACTCCGGGAGAGGGACCGGGGAGCTGTTTTTT. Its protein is CASSLEYSGRGTGELFF.

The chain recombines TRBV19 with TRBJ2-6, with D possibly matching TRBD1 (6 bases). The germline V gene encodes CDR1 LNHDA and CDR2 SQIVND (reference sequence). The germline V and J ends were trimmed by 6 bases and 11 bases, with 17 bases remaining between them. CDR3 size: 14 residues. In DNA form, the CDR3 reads TGTGCCAGTAGGACAGGTTGGGGTACCGACGTCCTGACTTTC. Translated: CASRTGWGTDVLTF.

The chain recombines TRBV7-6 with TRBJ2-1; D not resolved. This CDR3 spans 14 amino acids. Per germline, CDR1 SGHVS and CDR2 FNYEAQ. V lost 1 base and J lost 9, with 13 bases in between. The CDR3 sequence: CASSLDTGGGEQFF. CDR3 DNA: TGTGCCAGCAGCTTAGATACGGGTGGCGGTGAGCAGTTCTTC. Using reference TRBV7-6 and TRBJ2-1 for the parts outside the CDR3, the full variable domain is GAGVSQSPRYKVTKRGQDVALRCDPISGHVSLYWYRQALGQGPEFLTYFNYEAQQDKSGLPNDRFSAERPEGSISTLTIQRTEQRDSAMYRCASSLDTGGGEQFFGPGTRLTVL.

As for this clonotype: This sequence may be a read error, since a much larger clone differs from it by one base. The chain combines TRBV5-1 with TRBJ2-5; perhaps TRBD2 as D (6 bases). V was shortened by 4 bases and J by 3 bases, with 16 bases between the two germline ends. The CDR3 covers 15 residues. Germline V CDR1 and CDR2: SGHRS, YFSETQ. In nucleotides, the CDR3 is TGCGCCAGCAGCCGGGAGACAAGGGGTGAAGAGACCCAGTACTTC. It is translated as CASSRETRGEETQYF.

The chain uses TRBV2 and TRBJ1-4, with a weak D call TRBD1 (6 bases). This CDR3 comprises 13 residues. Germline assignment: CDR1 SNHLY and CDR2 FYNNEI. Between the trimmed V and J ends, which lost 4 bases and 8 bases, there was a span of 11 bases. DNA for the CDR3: TGTGCCAGCAGTGTGAGGGACAAGGAAAAACTGTTTTTT. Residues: CASSVRDKEKLFF.

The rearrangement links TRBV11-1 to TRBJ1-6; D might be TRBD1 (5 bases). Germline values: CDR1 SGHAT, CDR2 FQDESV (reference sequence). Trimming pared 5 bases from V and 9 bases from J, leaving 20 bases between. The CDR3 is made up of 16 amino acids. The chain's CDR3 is CASSRFGDRASSPLHF. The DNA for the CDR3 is TGTGCCAGCAGCAGATTTGGGGACCGCGCCAGTTCACCCCTCCACTTT.

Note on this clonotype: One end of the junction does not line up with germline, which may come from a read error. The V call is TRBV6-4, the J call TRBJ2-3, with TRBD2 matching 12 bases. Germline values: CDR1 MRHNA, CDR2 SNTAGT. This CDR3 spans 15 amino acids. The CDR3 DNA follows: TGTGCCAGCAGTGCCACGACTAGCGGGGGAGATACGCAGTATTTC. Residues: CASSATTSGGDTQYF.

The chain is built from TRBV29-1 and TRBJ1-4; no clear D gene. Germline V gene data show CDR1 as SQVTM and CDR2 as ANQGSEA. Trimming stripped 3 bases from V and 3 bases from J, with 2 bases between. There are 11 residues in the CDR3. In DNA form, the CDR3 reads TGCAGCGTTGAGGCTAATGAAAAACTGTTTTTT. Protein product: CSVEANEKLFF.

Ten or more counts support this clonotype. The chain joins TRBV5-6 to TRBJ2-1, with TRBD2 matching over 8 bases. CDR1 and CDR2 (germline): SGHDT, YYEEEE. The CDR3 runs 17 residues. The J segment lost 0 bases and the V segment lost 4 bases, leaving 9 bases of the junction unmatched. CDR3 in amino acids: CASSPTSGGTSYNEQFF. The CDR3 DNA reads TGTGCCAGCAGCCCTACTAGCGGTGGGACCTCCTACAATGAGCAGTTCTTC.

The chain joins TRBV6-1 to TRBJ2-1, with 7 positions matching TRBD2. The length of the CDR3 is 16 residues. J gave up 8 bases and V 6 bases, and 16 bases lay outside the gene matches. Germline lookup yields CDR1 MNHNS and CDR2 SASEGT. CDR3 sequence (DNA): TGTGCCAGCAGGCCCCCGAGGGGTGGGGGGGACGATGAGCAGTTCTTC. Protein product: CASRPPRGGGDDEQFF.

In DNA form, the CDR3 reads TGTGCCAGTAGTAACCGACAGAAGCAGTTCTTC. Translation gives CASSNRQKQFF. V is TRBV19 and J is TRBJ2-1; D may be TRBD1 (5 bases). The CDR3 has 11 amino acids. Germline V lookup: CDR1 LNHDA, CDR2 SQIVND (reference sequence). Trimming left V 4 bases short and J 11 bases short, with 9 bases between.

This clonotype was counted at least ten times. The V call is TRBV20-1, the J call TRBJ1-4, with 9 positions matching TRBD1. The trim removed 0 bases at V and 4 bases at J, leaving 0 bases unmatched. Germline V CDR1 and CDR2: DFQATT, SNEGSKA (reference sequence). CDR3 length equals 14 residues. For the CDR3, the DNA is TGCAGTGCTAGAGAGGACAGGGGTAATGAAAAACTGTTTTTT. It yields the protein CSAREDRGNEKLFF.

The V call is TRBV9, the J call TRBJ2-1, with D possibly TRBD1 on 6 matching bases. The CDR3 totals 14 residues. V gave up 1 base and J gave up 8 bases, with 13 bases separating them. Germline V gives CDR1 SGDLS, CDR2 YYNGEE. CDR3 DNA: TGTGCCAGCAGCGTAACCCCTCAGGGGCATGAGCAGTTCTTC. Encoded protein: CASSVTPQGHEQFF.